The 20 T cell receptor beta chains given below trace back to one sample, sequenced in a study of cytomegalovirus exposure and HLA in healthy donors. Produced via immunoSEQ multiplex PCR; TCRdb's table is partial and in-frame only. The repertoire includes some 150,000 clones, about 88% of them detected once, and about 3% sits in the top ten. The sequencing input was PBMCs. The receptors shown here come from a man younger than 35 in good health and CMV-seronegative.

V gene TRBV29-1 combines with J gene TRBJ2-5, with D hard to call. The germline V gene has CDR1 SQVTM and CDR2 ANQGSEA. The CDR3 covers 14 residues. Trimming stripped 0 bases from V and 0 bases from J, with 8 bases between. CDR3 sequence reads: CSVEDIEYQETQYF. For the CDR3, the DNA is TGCAGCGTTGAAGATATCGAGTACCAAGAGACCCAGTACTTC.

CDR3 DNA: TGTGCCAGCAGGCCCGGGACTAGTGGTTTGAGTGAGCAGTTCTTC. Protein product: CASRPGTSGLSEQFF. The V and J genes are TRBV5-4 and TRBJ2-1; 8 bases are shared with TRBD2. With V trimmed by 5 bases and J by 9 bases, 13 bases remained unmatched. This CDR3 spans 15 amino acids. The germline V gene has CDR1 SGHNT and CDR2 YYREEE (reference sequence).

The rearrangement joins TRBV2 to TRBJ2-1; 10 bases match TRBD2. CDR3 length: 14 amino acids. Germline V gene data show CDR1 as SNHLY and CDR2 as FYNNEI. With V trimmed by 10 bases and J by 4 bases, 7 bases remained unmatched. Written as DNA, the CDR3 is TGTGCCACCCAAAAGCGGGGGGGGTACAATGAGCAGTTCTTC. Residues: CATQKRGGYNEQFF.

The CDR3 bases are TGTGCAAGTCGCTCTGCGGGGGGCAGGCACATTCCAGATACGCAGTATTTT. This sequence encodes CASRSAGGRHIPDTQYF. The genes are TRBV12-2 and TRBJ2-3; the DNA was not compared with TRBD2, the D call given in the table. TRBV12-2 corresponds to a pseudogene. The CDR3 runs to 17 residues.

This chain links TRBV4-1 with TRBJ1-4; D not certain. This CDR3 contains 16 residues. The V gene lost 0 bases and the J gene lost 8 bases, with 16 bases spanning the gap. Germline V gene data show CDR1 as MGHRA and CDR2 as YSYEKL. For the CDR3, the DNA is TGCGCCAGCAGCCAAGAAGCAGGAACCTTAAGGGAAAAACTGTTTTTT. Protein sequence: CASSQEAGTLREKLFF.

The chain carries TRBV5-1 and TRBJ2-7, with 9 bases that match TRBD1. This CDR3 has 16 residues. Trimming cost V 2 bases and J 5 bases; bases outside gene matches: 11. Germline V gene data show CDR1 as SGHRS and CDR2 as YFSETQ. CDR3 protein: CASSLNAGTGSHEQYF. CDR3 sequence (DNA): TGCGCCAGCAGCTTAAACGCCGGGACAGGGTCCCACGAGCAGTACTTC.

This clone was seen once. The chain joins TRBV6-6 to TRBJ1-5; TRBD1 might be the D (6 bases). Per the germline V gene, CDR1 is MNHNY and CDR2 is SVGAGI (reference sequence). The V gene lost 0 bases and the J gene lost 9 bases, with 12 bases spanning the gap. CDR3 length equals 14 residues. DNA for the CDR3: TGTGCCAGCAGTTACTCAGACAGGACTTGGCCCCAGCATTTT. Its protein product is CASSYSDRTWPQHF.

The genes are TRBV27 and TRBJ2-5; 11 nucleotides align to TRBD2. The germline V gene has CDR1 MNHEY and CDR2 SMNVEV (reference sequence). The length of the CDR3 is 16 residues. The V gene end was trimmed by 5 bases and the J gene end by 2 bases; junction bases not matched to a gene: 7. The CDR3: CASSPSTSGVQETQYF. CDR3 DNA sequence: TGTGCCAGCAGTCCCTCGACTAGCGGGGTTCAAGAGACCCAGTACTTC.

The CDR3 DNA sequence: TGTGCCAGCAGTTCAGGGAGGGAGGAAAAACTGTTTTTT. Protein sequence: CASSSGREEKLFF. The rearrangement links TRBV28 to TRBJ1-4, with a tentative D call TRBD1 (5 bases). Germline V gives CDR1 MDHEN, CDR2 SYDVKM. The CDR3 consists of 13 residues. Trimming cost V 4 bases and J 8 bases, with 11 bases left between them.

This clone was seen once. This chain joins TRBV7-2 and TRBJ2-3, with a tentative D call TRBD2 (6 bases). This CDR3 region has 15 residues. V was cut by 1 base and J by 0 bases, with 8 bases left in between. CDR1 is SGHTA, CDR2 FQGNSA, per germline. Here the CDR3 reads CASSLGGTSTDTQYF. The CDR3 nucleotides read TGTGCCAGCAGCTTAGGGGGGACTAGCACAGATACGCAGTATTTT. Based on the CDR3 plus reference TRBV7-2 and TRBJ2-3, the full variable domain is GAGVSQSPSNKVTEKGKDVELRCDPISGHTALYWYRQSLGQGLEFLIYFQGNSAPDKSGLPSDRFSAERTGGSVSTLTIQRTQQEDSAVYLCASSLGGTSTDTQYFGPGTRLTVL.

The chain couples TRBV5-4 to TRBJ2-2, with D perhaps TRBD1 (5 bases). The germline CDR1 and CDR2 sequences are SGHNT and YYREEE (reference sequence). This CDR3 has 15 residues. V lost 1 base to trimming and J lost 7 bases, with 14 bases between them. The CDR3: CASSLFQGGIGELFF. In nucleotides, the CDR3 is TGTGCCAGCAGCTTGTTCCAGGGTGGTATCGGGGAGCTGTTTTTT.

The V gene is TRBV29-1, the J gene TRBJ1-3; TRBD1 might be the D (5 bases). This CDR3 has 14 amino acids. V was clipped by 3 bases and J by 1 base, with 10 bases between them. Germline-derived CDR1 and CDR2 are SQVTM and ANQGSEA. The CDR3 reads CSVDSSGSGNTIYF. CDR3 sequence (DNA): TGCAGCGTTGACTCCTCAGGGTCTGGAAACACCATATATTTT.

The chain has TRBV11-2 and TRBJ2-1; 12 nucleotides agree with TRBD2. This CDR3 region has 15 residues. Trimming took 8 bases from V and 8 from J; bases not matched to a gene: 10. The germline V gene has CDR1 SGHAT and CDR2 FQNNGV. The CDR3 nucleotides read TGTGCCAGCCGAACTCTAGCGGGGGGGCCCGATGAGCAGTTCTTC. This codes for CASRTLAGGPDEQFF.

The rearrangement joins TRBV28 to TRBJ1-1; D uncertain. The CDR3 length is 15 residues. The V gene's germline CDR1 is MDHEN and CDR2 SYDVKM. V dropped 6 bases and J dropped 1 base, with 15 bases sitting between them. CDR3 loop: CASSSSGVGNTEAFF. The DNA for the CDR3 is TGTGCCAGCAGCTCCTCCGGGGTGGGGAACACTGAAGCTTTCTTT.

The chain links TRBV11-2 to TRBJ2-7; the match to TRBD2 covers 7 bases. The junction had 5 bases not matched to a gene; V was cut back by 3 bases and J by 3 bases. Germline lookup yields CDR1 SGHAT and CDR2 FQNNGV. This CDR3 contains 14 residues. CDR3 nucleotides: TGTGCCAGCAGCTTGGCTAGCGGTTTCTACGAGCAGTACTTC. It encodes CASSLASGFYEQYF.

Concerning this clone itself: Relative to the germline gene, one junction end is altered; a read error may explain this. The gene calls are TRBV2 and TRBJ1-6; D unresolved. Germline V gene sequence: CDR1 SNHLY, CDR2 FYNNEI. The CDR3 runs 14 residues. In DNA, the CDR3 is TGTGCCAGCAGTGGGTCCTCCTATAATTCACCCCCCCACTTT. This codes for CASSGSSYNSPPHF.

The chain has TRBV27 and TRBJ2-5; 11 bases fit TRBD2. The V gene end was trimmed by 3 bases and the J gene end by 6 bases; junction bases not matched to a gene: 3. The CDR3 runs 14 residues. Germline CDR1 is MNHEY and CDR2 is SMNVEV (reference sequence). Here the CDR3 reads CASSFETSGKTQYF. CDR3 bases: TGTGCCAGCAGTTTTGAGACTAGCGGGAAGACCCAGTACTTC.

This clone was counted a few times. The chain joins TRBV19 to TRBJ1-1; D is unresolved. The CDR3 spans 14 residues. Germline assignment: CDR1 LNHDA and CDR2 SQIVND (reference sequence). V was pared by 5 bases and J by 7 bases, with 17 bases between. This CDR3 reads CASSLLPRENEAFF. The DNA of the CDR3 is TGTGCCAGTAGTTTACTGCCTAGGGAGAATGAAGCTTTCTTT.

This chain joins TRBV27 and TRBJ2-1, with D tentatively TRBD2 (6 bases). This CDR3 spans 15 amino acids. The germline V gene encodes CDR1 MNHEY and CDR2 SMNVEV (reference sequence). Trimming removed 3 bases from V and 0 bases from J, with 9 bases in between. DNA for the CDR3: TGTGCCAGCAGTTTCGGGGACTCCTCCTACAATGAGCAGTTCTTC. Its protein product is CASSFGDSSYNEQFF.

This chain uses TRBV19 with TRBJ1-1; 9 bases are shared with TRBD1. V was pared by 10 bases and J by 0 bases, with 9 bases of the junction left unmatched. The V gene's germline CDR1 is LNHDA and CDR2 SQIVND (reference sequence). The CDR3 length is 15 residues. CDR3 coding DNA: TGTGCCACCTGTCCCGGGACAGGGATGAACACTGAAGCTTTCTTT. Protein sequence: CATCPGTGMNTEAFF.